The next 9 T cell receptor beta chains were all read from a single sample in a study of T-cell reconstitution after alpha-beta-depleted transplantation in children. During its preparation, the TCRbeta library received unique molecular identifiers. In TCRdb, the PCR reads were re-called with MiXCR into one record per CDR3 protein. The table shows about 200,000 distinct CDR3 sequences, with about a sixth occurring only once. Sample: PBMCs, mostly from graft donor cells, taken 360 days after TCRalphabeta/CD19-depleted stem cell transplant. The source is a male patient under 10 years old who had a stem cell transplant for acute lymphoblastic leukemia, so the T cells may come from the graft donor.

The sample holds many counts of this clonotype. The genes are TRBV24-1 and TRBJ2-3; 7 bases line up with TRBD2. CDR1 is KGHDR, CDR2 SFDVKD, per germline. Germline trimming cut 7 bases from V and 3 bases from J; bases unmatched to any gene: 18. The CDR3 is made up of 18 amino acids. The CDR3 bases are TGTGCCACCAGCTCATCAGTAGGACTAGTCCCTGGGACAGATACGCAGTATTTT. The encoded protein is CATSSSVGLVPGTDTQYF.

The chain joins TRBV10-2 to TRBJ2-1; D ambiguous. Looked up from germline, CDR1 is WSHSY and CDR2 is SAAADI. V was clipped by 6 bases and J by 0 bases, with 21 bases between them. The CDR3 is 18 residues long. The CDR3 reads CASSPEPYRAISYNEQFF. CDR3 bases: TGCGCCAGCAGCCCAGAACCGTACAGAGCGATCTCCTACAATGAGCAGTTCTTC.

This sequence joins TRBV2 and TRBJ2-7; no clear D. The germline V gene encodes CDR1 SNHLY and CDR2 FYNNEI. The ends were cut back, 2 bases at V and 6 bases at J, with 14 bases in the middle. This CDR3 spans 14 amino acids. The DNA for the CDR3 is TGTGCCAGCAGTGAAAATTTAGGCCTGAGCGAGCAGTACTTC. Translating it yields CASSENLGLSEQYF.

This chain uses TRBV7-2 with TRBJ2-3, with TRBD2 identical over 9 bases. Trimming at V came to 6 bases and at J to 6 bases, leaving 13 bases not matched to a gene. The CDR3 totals 16 residues. Germline values: CDR1 SGHTA, CDR2 FQGNSA. CDR3 in DNA: TGTGCCAGCAGTTCCCGGGGCGGGGGGGCGAGGGATACGCAGTATTTT. It yields the protein CASSSRGGGARDTQYF.

This clonotype was counted a few times. V gene TRBV13 combines with J gene TRBJ1-3, with D unresolved. The CDR3 loop spans 14 amino acids. Germline V gene lookup returns CDR1 PRHDT and CDR2 FYEKMQ (reference sequence). The V gene lost 3 bases and the J gene lost 4 bases, with 10 bases spanning the gap. The CDR3 sequence is CASSFPGRGNTIYF. The CDR3 bases are TGTGCCAGCAGCTTCCCCGGCCGAGGAAACACCATATATTTT.

The chain couples TRBV9 to TRBJ1-5, with D possibly TRBD1 on 6 matching bases. The CDR3 runs to 14 residues. CDR1 and CDR2 from the germline V gene are SGDLS and YYNGEE. V was pared by 5 bases and J by 0 bases, with 9 bases between. Written as DNA, the CDR3 is TGTGCCAGCAGTACAGGGAATAGCAATCAGCCCCAGCATTTT. This encodes CASSTGNSNQPQHF.

The chain is built from TRBV2 and TRBJ2-5; D may match TRBD1 or TRBD2 (5 bases each). Germline CDR1 reads SNHLY; CDR2 reads FYNNEI. V lost 5 bases to trimming and J lost 2 bases, with 12 bases between them. There are 14 residues in the CDR3. The CDR3 bases are TGTGCCAGCAGTCCGGGACGGGCACAAGAGACCCAGTACTTC. Its translation: CASSPGRAQETQYF.

V and J are TRBV20-1 and TRBJ2-1; 8 bases are shared with TRBD2. The CDR3 length is 15 residues. Germline V gene lookup returns CDR1 DFQATT and CDR2 SNEGSKA (reference sequence). The J segment lost 5 bases and the V segment lost 0 bases, leaving 6 bases of the junction unmatched. CDR3 in amino acids: CSAREAGAAHNEQFF. CDR3 bases: TGCAGTGCTAGAGAAGCGGGGGCCGCTCACAATGAGCAGTTCTTC.

The genes are TRBV12-3 or TRBV12-4 and TRBJ1-6; D not resolved. This CDR3 comprises 15 residues. V lost 6 bases, J lost 7 bases, and 16 bases lay in between. CDR3 amino acids: CASSHGQLLNSPLHF. Written as DNA, the CDR3 is TGTGCCAGCAGCCACGGCCAGCTACTCAATTCACCCCTCCACTTT.